The entry below gives a single T cell receptor (beta chain) sequence along with its context. Its target is unknown. The sample originates from a study of CD8 T cells in ankylosing spondylitis. Study conclusions and caveats: According to the report, clones linked to the disease were significantly enriched in matched synovial fluid samples taken from ankylosing spondylitis patients. A TCR beta motif of several highly homologous variants seemed to mark ankylosing spondylitis blood. Disease-linked clones bore a CD8+ phenotype, appearing relatively rarely in peripheral blood.

TCRdb ran MiXCR on the 5' RACE reads and lists one entry per CDR3 protein. The table shows about 800,000 distinct CDR3 sequences, with 10% to 15% occurring only once. Germline CDR1 and CDR2: SGHRS and YFSETQ. The CDR3 runs 14 residues. Trimming took 4 bases from V and 7 from J, leaving 15 bases between them. This sequence joins TRBV5-1 and TRBJ1-5; D unresolved. This receptor was taken from a male donor with ankylosing spondylitis. Sample: blood, either unsorted or a sorted T cell fraction (not recorded which). The CDR3 spells CASSPGRVGQPQHF. The CDR3 DNA reads as TGCGCCAGCAGCCCGGGGAGGGTGGGACAGCCCCAGCATTTT.